A selection of T cell receptor beta chains follows, all from one sample in a study of blood T cells in healthy people across ages. TCRdb re-called the 5' RACE reads through MiXCR, storing one row per CDR3 protein. The repertoire holds about 730,000 distinct CDR3 sequences, with more than 40% as singletons. Sequencing used blood. These receptors all come from a woman aged 60 to 75 in good health. CDR3s include the opening cysteine and the closing phenylalanine or tryptophan. The D gene is left open where the match is weak. Where a row states a size, it is once, few, many or the class of an expanded clone; other rows omit it.

abundance	d_gene	v_gene	j_gene	CDR3nt	CDR3aa
-	-	TRBV11-2	TRBJ2-1	TGTGCCAGCAGCTTAGGACAAGACGTCAATGAGCAGTTCTTC	CASSLGQDVNEQFF
few	-	TRBV2	TRBJ2-7	TGTGCCAGCAGTGAACCGCCCCACGGCACGGGCACCTCCTACGAGCAGTACTTC	CASSEPPHGTGTSYEQYF
few	-	TRBV7-2	TRBJ1-2	TGTGCCAGCAGCTTAGACAGGGATAGTGGCTACACCTTC	CASSLDRDSGYTF
-	TRBD2	TRBV7-2	TRBJ2-5	TGTGCCAGCAGCCCCTGGACTAGCCAAGAAACCCAGTACTTC	CASSPWTSQETQYF
few	TRBD2	TRBV5-6	TRBJ2-7	TGTGCCAGCAGCACTAGCGGGGGCTTCCCCTACGAGCAGTACTTC	CASSTSGGFPYEQYF
-	-	TRBV28	TRBJ2-3	TGTGCCGCAGCAGGGGGGATTCCGGCGCAGTATTTT	CAAAGGIPAQYF
-	-	TRBV6-1	TRBJ1-2	TGTGCCAGTCAACGACAGCCCTACTATGGCTACACCTTC	CASQRQPYYGYTF
many	TRBD1	TRBV12-3/TRBV12-4	TRBJ1-1	TGTGCCAGCAGCTTGGGACAGAAGAACACTGAAGCTTTCTTT	CASSLGQKNTEAFF
few	-	TRBV9	TRBJ2-7	TGTGCCAGCAGCGAGGGAGGAATGGGGGACGGAGCCTACGAGCAGTACTTC	CASSEGGMGDGAYEQYF
few	-	TRBV9	TRBJ2-1	TGTGCCAGCAGCGGCCGGACGGGGGGCCATACTAACAATGAGCAGTTCTTC	CASSGRTGGHTNNEQFF
-	-	TRBV12-5	TRBJ1-6	TGTGCTAGTGGTTTGGACTCGGACGTTTCACCCCTCCACTTT	CASGLDSDVSPLHF
-	-	TRBV20-1	TRBJ2-3	TGCAGTGCTAGAGAGAAAATTACAGATACGCAGTATTTT	CSAREKITDTQYF
few	-	TRBV4-2	TRBJ1-5	TGTGCCAGCAGCCAAGAACGGGAAAACAATCAGCCCCAGCATTTT	CASSQERENNQPQHF